A selection of T cell receptor beta chains follows, all from one sample in a study of blood T cell repertoires in COVID-19. The assay was immunoSEQ multiplex PCR, and TCRdb's table has in-frame clones only and misses some. The sample consists of around 440,000 clones, around 89% of them appearing once. Sequenced sample: peripheral blood. All receptors derive from a woman between 45 and 60 years old with COVID-19, enrolled during active disease. Each CDR3 is given without its conserved first and last residue. Clone size is not always given. Where it is, it says once, few, many or a class for expanded clones.

ASSMVGAGGLSTQY	TRBV19	TRBJ2-3	-
ASSVPSWPPLH	TRBV10-2	TRBJ1-6	-
ASSVARGQEQF	TRBV9	TRBJ2-1	-
ATTEGSYGYT	TRBV6-5	TRBJ1-2	few
ASSPLADPRSYEQY	TRBV9	TRBJ2-7	-
ASRPDRGRDTQY	TRBV5-1	TRBJ2-3	-
ASSLAAAGTDTQY	TRBV7-2	TRBJ2-3	-
ASSQQTASDTQY	TRBV3-1/TRBV3-2	TRBJ2-3	once
ASSQDWFGSNEQF	TRBV3-1/TRBV3-2	TRBJ2-1	-
ASSEAREGVYEQY	TRBV6-1	TRBJ2-7	-
ASIPPSGYNEQF	TRBV27	TRBJ2-1	-
ASSQELGAFGGVYGYT	TRBV14	TRBJ1-2	-
ASSQDSRGSGNTIY	TRBV4-1	TRBJ1-3	-
ASSRTHRDQPQH	TRBV3-1/TRBV3-2	TRBJ1-5	once
ASSLWGGDSYNEQF	TRBV11-2	TRBJ2-1	-
AESGGAGYEQY	TRBV2	TRBJ2-7	-
ASSFGQGYYEQY	TRBV27	TRBJ2-7	-
AWSGTSTGLNEQF	TRBV30	TRBJ2-1	-
ASSSDWSSGNTIY	TRBV7-6	TRBJ1-3	-
AVRDITNTGELF	TRBV27	TRBJ2-2	-
ASSYVGQGYTGELF	TRBV6-2/TRBV6-3	TRBJ2-2	-
ASSVDGIGWGSPLH	TRBV9	TRBJ1-6	-